These T cell receptor beta chains were read from a single sample in a study of blood T cell repertoires in COVID-19. Data came from immunoSEQ multiplex PCR; TCRdb stores just in-frame clones and leaves some out. The sample carries more than 150,000 clones, roughly nine tenths recorded once. The sequencing input was peripheral blood. Source of these receptors: a woman in her thirties or forties with acute or convalescent COVID-19. The CDR3 runs from the conserved cysteine through the conserved F or W. D genes are given only for firm matches. The size field is filled for only some rows; it gives once, few, many or a size class.

v_gene	j_gene	abundance	d_gene	CDR3aa	CDR3nt
TRBV5-5	TRBJ1-5	NA	NA	CASSLDRVSNQPQHF	TGTGCCAGCAGCTTGGACCGGGTCAGCAATCAGCCCCAGCATTTT
TRBV3-1/TRBV3-2	TRBJ2-1	once	TRBD1	CASSPYTRFGDRERDNEQFF	TGTGCCAGCAGCCCCTACACACGGTTCGGGGACAGGGAACGAGACAATGAGCAGTTCTTC
TRBV2	TRBJ2-1	NA	TRBD2	CASRGRGGDFYNEQFF	TGTGCCAGCAGGGGGAGGGGTGGGGACTTTTACAATGAGCAGTTCTTC
TRBV5-1	TRBJ1-1	NA	TRBD1	CASSLNAGGRNTEAFF	TGCGCCAGCAGCTTGAACGCAGGGGGGAGGAACACTGAAGCTTTCTTT
TRBV5-1	TRBJ2-5	NA	NA	CASSLVQGGYQETQYF	TGCGCCAGCAGCTTGGTTCAGGGGGGATACCAAGAGACCCAGTACTTC
TRBV7-9	TRBJ2-3	NA	NA	CASSPQGVTQYF	TGTGCCAGCAGCCCTCAGGGCGTTACGCAGTATTTT
TRBV5-1	TRBJ2-7	NA	TRBD1	CASTDRVRSYEQYF	TGCGCCAGCACCGACAGGGTCCGCTCCTACGAGCAGTACTTC
TRBV6-6	TRBJ2-1	NA	TRBD2	CASSETSLSNEQFF	TGTGCCAGCAGTGAGACTAGCTTAAGCAATGAGCAGTTCTTC
TRBV9	TRBJ2-5	NA	NA	CASSAGTQETQYF	TGTGCCAGCAGCGCCGGGACTCAAGAGACCCAGTACTTC
TRBV9	TRBJ2-5	NA	TRBD2	CASSLTSGSEKTQYF	TGTGCCAGCAGCCTTACTAGCGGGAGTGAAAAGACCCAGTACTTC
TRBV6-6	TRBJ2-2	NA	NA	CASSSGANTGELFF	TGTGCCAGCAGTTCAGGGGCGAACACCGGGGAGCTGTTTTTT
TRBV2	TRBJ1-2	NA	NA	CASSRQPENYGYTF	TGTGCCAGCAGTAGACAGCCAGAAAACTATGGCTACACCTTC
TRBV11-2	TRBJ2-1	NA	NA	CASSTRTSSYNEQFF	TGTGCCAGCAGCACCCGAACGAGCTCCTACAATGAGCAGTTCTTC
TRBV9	TRBJ2-7	NA	TRBD2	CASSPSGRWSEQYF	TGTGCCAGCAGCCCTAGCGGGAGGTGGTCCGAGCAGTACTTC
TRBV7-9	TRBJ2-7	NA	NA	CASSLDSRYEQYF	TGTGCCAGCAGCTTAGACAGTCGCTACGAGCAGTACTTC
TRBV4-2	TRBJ2-5	NA	TRBD1	CASSQDPDRGRETQYF	TGTGCCAGCAGCCAAGATCCTGACAGGGGGCGGGAGACCCAGTACTTC
TRBV7-8	TRBJ2-5	NA	TRBD1	CASNPGQGVLKTQYF	TGTGCCAGCAACCCGGGACAGGGGGTTTTAAAGACCCAGTACTTC
TRBV7-3	TRBJ2-3	NA	TRBD2	CASSLSGGTQFATQYF	TGTGCCAGCAGCTTAAGCGGGGGGACCCAGTTTGCTACGCAGTATTTT
TRBV10-3	TRBJ1-1	NA	TRBD1	CAISGQGRHTEAFF	TGTGCCATCAGTGGACAGGGTCGGCACACTGAAGCTTTCTTT
TRBV5-4	TRBJ1-2	NA	NA	CASSFDGLGYTF	TGTGCCAGCAGCTTTGATGGGCTTGGCTACACCTTC
TRBV2	TRBJ2-3	NA	TRBD2	CASSASGSRQGDTQYF	TGTGCCAGCAGTGCTAGCGGGAGTCGACAGGGAGATACGCAGTATTTT
TRBV19	TRBJ2-2	NA	TRBD2	CASSMGLGTGELFF	TGTGCCAGTAGTATGGGACTAGGAACCGGGGAGCTGTTTTTT
TRBV7-6	TRBJ2-7	NA	TRBD1	CASSLAKDREILEQYF	TGTGCCAGCAGCTTAGCTAAGGACAGGGAGATTCTCGAGCAGTACTTC
TRBV27	TRBJ2-5	few	TRBD1	CASSQWDRAETQYF	TGTGCCAGCAGCCAGTGGGACAGGGCCGAGACCCAGTACTTC
TRBV2	TRBJ2-1	NA	TRBD2	CASSVQLGLAGDFNNEQFF	TGTGCCAGCAGTGTACAACTCGGACTAGCGGGAGATTTTAACAATGAGCAGTTCTTC
TRBV4-1	TRBJ1-5	NA	TRBD1	CASSRRDSMNSNQPQHF	TGCGCCAGCAGCCGACGGGACAGTATGAATAGCAATCAGCCCCAGCATTTT
TRBV9	TRBJ2-7	NA	NA	CASSVDGTYEQYF	TGTGCCAGCAGCGTAGACGGGACCTACGAGCAGTACTTC
TRBV19	TRBJ2-3	once	TRBD2	CASSIRLAGADTQYF	TGTGCCAGTAGTATCCGACTAGCGGGAGCAGATACGCAGTATTTT